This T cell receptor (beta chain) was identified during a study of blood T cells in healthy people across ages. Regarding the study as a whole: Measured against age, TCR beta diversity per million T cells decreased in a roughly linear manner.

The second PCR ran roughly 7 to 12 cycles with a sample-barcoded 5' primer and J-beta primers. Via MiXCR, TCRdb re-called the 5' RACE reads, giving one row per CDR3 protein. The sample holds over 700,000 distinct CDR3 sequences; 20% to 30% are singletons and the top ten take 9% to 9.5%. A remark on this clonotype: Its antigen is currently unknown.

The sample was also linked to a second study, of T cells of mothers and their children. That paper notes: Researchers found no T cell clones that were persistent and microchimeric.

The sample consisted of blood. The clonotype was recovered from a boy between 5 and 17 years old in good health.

The CDR3 protein is CASSGQYLSYEQYF. CDR3 sequence (DNA): TGTGCCAGCTCTGGGCAGTACCTTTCCTACGAGCAGTACTTC. V is TRBV6-2 or TRBV6-3 and J is TRBJ2-7; D gene unclear. The germline gives CDR1 MNHEY, CDR2 SVGEGT. Trimming removed 8 bases at V and 1 base at J, with 15 bases between. The CDR3 runs to 14 residues.